This entry describes one T cell receptor beta chain. Antigen specificity is unknown. The data stem from a study of vaccination effects on CD4 cells after COVID-19. Study-level points and caveats: There was marked clonal contraction among infection- and vaccine-induced clones late after vaccination. Within healthy vaccinees, only 1 of 255 vaccine-induced clones displayed cross-reactivity with common cold coronaviruses.

The V and J ends lost 3 bases and 6 bases, in that order; junction bases with no gene match: 0. The CDR3 totals 12 residues. The V gene's germline CDR1 is KGHSH and CDR2 LQKENI. The method was immunoSEQ multiplex PCR; TCRdb's version includes in-frame clones alone and lacks a portion of them. The data hold about 45,000 clones, with just over 75% observed a single time. With the ViraFEST assay, the study expanded antigen-specific CD4+ T cells using viral peptide pools, then sequenced them. At the end of approximately 10 days of culture, CD4+ T cells were isolated. In the vaccine recipients, nucleocapsid antibodies were negative and there was no prior SARS-CoV-2 infection. Supplemented with roughly 10 IU/ml IL-2 and approximately 9.7 ug/ml peptides, a few million PBMC per well were kept in culture. Cultures had half their medium replaced with IL-2 medium on days 3 and 7.

The chain uses TRBV18 and TRBJ1-2; 8 nucleotides match TRBD1. This TCR was sampled from a human donor who received a COVID-19 vaccine. The sample in question was CD4+ T cells from PBMCs cultured with SARS-CoV-2 spike peptides, obtained before COVID-19 vaccination. The CDR3, as DNA: TGTGCCAGCTCACCGACAGGGGATGGCTACACCTTC. This sequence encodes CASSPTGDGYTF.